This is a list of T cell receptor beta chains from one sample in a study of radiotherapy plus CTLA-4 blockade in lung cancer. Generated by immunoSEQ multiplex PCR, the TCRdb table keeps only in-frame clones and is missing some. Among tens of thousands of clones listed, about three quarters were seen once. This specimen consisted of peripheral blood, obtained from a patient treated with radiotherapy plus ipilimumab. These receptors originate from a human donor with non-small cell lung cancer that progressed on radiotherapy plus ipilimumab. Each CDR3 is given with its conserved first and last residue. D genes are given only for firm matches. The size field is filled for only some rows; it gives once, few, many or a size class.

cdr3_aa,cdr3_nt,j_call,d_call,clone_size,v_call
CATSREQVGSGNTIYF,TGTGCCACCAGCAGAGAGCAAGTGGGCTCTGGAAACACCATATATTTT,TRBJ1-3,-,many,TRBV15
CASSFTGIYFSGNTIYF,TGTGCCAGCAGTTTTACGGGGATCTATTTCTCTGGAAACACCATATATTTT,TRBJ1-3,-,-,TRBV28
CASSPRQARGNSPLHF,TGTGCCAGCAGCCCACGACAGGCAAGAGGGAATTCACCCCTCCACTTT,TRBJ1-6,-,once,TRBV5-6
CASSRKSGDRGLETQYF,TGTGCCAGCAGCCGCAAATCGGGGGACAGGGGGCTTGAGACCCAGTACTTC,TRBJ2-5,TRBD1,-,TRBV11-2
CASRPGQSYEQYF,TGTGCCAGCAGGCCGGGACAGAGTTACGAGCAGTACTTC,TRBJ2-7,TRBD1,-,TRBV28
CASSLRQDRLYTF,TGTGCCAGCAGTTTGAGACAGGACCGTCTATACACCTTC,TRBJ1-2,-,-,TRBV27
CASTLAGYYEQYF,TGTGCCAGCACCTTGGCCGGATACTACGAGCAGTACTTC,TRBJ2-7,-,-,TRBV6-5
CASSYYMGSLYF,TGTGCCAGCAGTTACTACATGGGCAGCCTGTACTTC,TRBJ2-5,-,once,TRBV6-5
CASSPGTGNTEAFF,TGTGCCAGCTCACCCGGGACAGGCAACACTGAAGCTTTCTTT,TRBJ1-1,TRBD1,-,TRBV18
CASSVAPRGAGGQETQYF,TGTGCCAGCAGCGTAGCCCCCCGAGGAGCGGGGGGTCAAGAGACCCAGTACTTC,TRBJ2-5,TRBD2,-,TRBV9
CAYRMGTEAFF,TGTGCCTACCGCATGGGCACTGAAGCTTTCTTT,TRBJ1-1,-,-,TRBV5-8